These 17 T cell receptor beta chains originate from one sample sequenced in a study of blood T cell repertoires in COVID-19. Some clones are missing from TCRdb's copy, which holds only in-frame ones; the method was immunoSEQ multiplex PCR. The top ten clones hold 3% to 4% of a sample with about 490,000 clones, 80% to 90% of them seen once. The sequenced material came from peripheral blood. Receptors originate from a human donor in a cohort sampled during active COVID-19.

This chain joins TRBV19 and TRBJ1-1; TRBD1 is a possible D gene (6 bases). The CDR3 is 14 residues long. V lost 5 bases and J lost 7, with 17 bases in between. Germline CDR1 and CDR2: LNHDA and SQIVND (reference sequence). Here the CDR3 DNA reads TGTGCCAGTAGTCTCCCAGGGGAGGGATATGAAGCTTTCTTT. It codes for CASSLPGEGYEAFF. The full variable domain, rest sourced from reference TRBV19 and TRBJ1-1, is DGGITQSPKYLFRKEGQNVTLSCEQNLNHDAMYWYRQDPGQGLRLIYYSQIVNDFQKGDIAEGYSVSREKKESFPLTVTSAQKNPTAFYLCASSLPGEGYEAFFGQGTRLTVV.

CDR3 in amino acids: CASSPGRSGRGGGELFF. DNA of the CDR3: TGTGCCAGCAGTCCAGGTCGGAGCGGGAGAGGGGGCGGGGAGCTGTTTTTT. The chain employs TRBV28 and TRBJ2-2; 8 bases agree with TRBD2. The ends lost 5 bases at V and 7 bases at J; junction bases unmatched: 15. The CDR3 runs 17 residues. Germline V CDR1 and CDR2: MDHEN, SYDVKM.

V usage is TRBV27 and J usage is TRBJ1-5, with D perhaps TRBD1 (6 bases). The CDR3 extends over 15 amino acids. CDR1 and CDR2 (germline): MNHEY, SMNVEV (reference sequence). V gave up 4 bases and J gave up 0 bases, with 10 bases separating them. The CDR3 nucleotides are TGTGCCAGCAGTTCGTACAGGGATAGCAATCAGCCCCAGCATTTT. This translates into CASSSYRDSNQPQHF.

The chain uses TRBV7-2 and TRBJ2-2; 8 bases agree with TRBD1. CDR3 length: 14 residues. Looked up from germline, CDR1 is SGHTA and CDR2 is FQGNSA. V trimming: 5 bases; J trimming: 5 bases; junction bases outside the gene matches: 4. CDR3 protein: CASSIGQGTGELFF. The CDR3 coding sequence is TGTGCCAGCAGCATCGGACAGGGAACCGGGGAGCTGTTTTTT.

The J gene is TRBJ1-2, the V gene TRBV29-1; 8 nucleotides agree with TRBD1. Trimming at V came to 5 bases and at J to 7 bases, leaving 18 bases not matched to a gene. CDR3 size: 16 residues. Germline CDR1 reads SQVTM; CDR2 reads ANQGSEA. The CDR3 bases are TGCAGCGTTCCCCTTCGAGGGCCAGGGGGCGCCGGTGGCTACACCTTC. Its protein is CSVPLRGPGGAGGYTF.

The genes are TRBV2 and TRBJ1-5; 7 bases are shared with TRBD1. CDR1 SNHLY and CDR2 FYNNEI come from the germline V gene. CDR3 length: 15 amino acids. With V trimmed by 7 bases and J by 4 bases, 10 bases remained unmatched. This chain's CDR3 is CASMNRQGRNQPQHF. CDR3 bases: TGTGCCAGCATGAATCGACAGGGTAGAAATCAGCCCCAGCATTTT.

This chain links TRBV30 with TRBJ2-3; TRBD1 matches 7 bases. The V segment lost 4 bases and the J segment 1 base; nucleotides outside the gene matches: 5. Germline CDR1 GTSNPN, CDR2 SVGIG (reference sequence). The CDR3 loop spans 14 amino acids. This CDR3 reads CAWKDRQRTDTQYF. The CDR3, as DNA: TGTGCCTGGAAGGACAGGCAACGCACAGATACGCAGTATTTT.

In its sample, this clone was seen once. This rearrangement joins TRBV7-2 to TRBJ2-5; 7 bases line up with TRBD2. V lost 6 bases and J lost 1; bases outside the gene matches: 5. Germline loops: CDR1 SGHTA, CDR2 FQGNSA. The CDR3 runs to 14 residues. CDR3 amino acids: CASSLLALQETQYF. As DNA, the CDR3 is TGTGCCAGCAGTTTACTAGCGCTCCAAGAGACCCAGTACTTC.

The genes are TRBV7-3 and TRBJ1-3; maybe TRBD1 (5 bases). CDR1 is SGHTA, CDR2 FQGTGA, per germline. The CDR3 consists of 16 residues. V lost 1 base, J lost 0 bases, and 10 bases lay in between. The CDR3 nucleotides are TGTGCCAGCAGCTTAATAGACAGCCACTCTGGAAACACCATATATTTT. Residues: CASSLIDSHSGNTIYF.

This clone has just one count. The chain employs TRBV30 and TRBJ1-1, with 7 nucleotides matching TRBD1. The length of the CDR3 is 13 residues. J lost 0 bases, V lost 4 bases, and 2 bases had no gene match. Germline lookup yields CDR1 GTSNPN and CDR2 SVGIG (reference sequence). The CDR3 sequence: CAWTQGMNTEAFF. CDR3 in DNA: TGTGCCTGGACACAGGGGATGAACACTGAAGCTTTCTTT.

The chain combines TRBV24-1 with TRBJ2-5, with a weak D call TRBD2 (6 bases). The CDR3 length is 19 residues. CDR1 is KGHDR and CDR2 is SFDVKD in the germline V gene. Deletions cut 2 bases from V and 3 bases from J, with 24 bases between. The CDR3 DNA is TGTGCCACCAGTGATTGGGGGAGATGGAGGGATCGAGAAGAAGAGACCCAGTACTTC. Residues: CATSDWGRWRDREEETQYF.

The CDR3 sequence: CASSQANGYEQYF. The CDR3 DNA is TGCGCCAGCAGCCAAGCTAACGGTTACGAGCAGTACTTC. The chain links TRBV4-1 to TRBJ2-7; D is uncertain. V was shortened by 1 base and J by 4 bases, with 8 bases between the two germline ends. Germline CDR1 is MGHRA and CDR2 is YSYEKL. This CDR3 region has 13 residues.

The rearrangement uses TRBV6-5 and TRBJ2-7; D possibly corresponds to TRBD2 (5 bases). Germline assignment: CDR1 MNHEY and CDR2 SVGAGI. The CDR3 is made up of 15 amino acids. Between the trimmed V and J ends, which lost 6 bases and 7 bases, there was a span of 22 bases. The CDR3 loop is CASSSLGGVEKEQYF. The DNA for the CDR3 is TGTGCCAGCAGCTCCCTCGGAGGAGTCGAAAAGGAGCAGTACTTC.

This chain connects TRBV15 to TRBJ2-2; D gene ambiguous. CDR1 and CDR2 from the germline V gene are LNHNV and YYDKDF (reference sequence). The germline V and J ends were trimmed by 0 bases and 0 bases, with 11 bases remaining between them. The CDR3 extends over 17 amino acids. The CDR3 DNA is TGTGCCACCAGCAGAGAGCCCGCGGCCGCGAACACCGGGGAGCTGTTTTTT. Protein product: CATSREPAAANTGELFF.

This clone appeared once. The chain combines TRBV7-3 with TRBJ2-1; 15 bases fit TRBD2. V trimming: 2 bases; J trimming: 9 bases; junction bases outside the gene matches: 11. Germline loops: CDR1 SGHTA, CDR2 FQGTGA. CDR3 length equals 18 residues. The CDR3 bases are TGTGCCAGCAGCTTACAACCTCGAGGACTAGCGGGAGGGAGTGAGCAGTTCTTC. Amino acid sequence: CASSLQPRGLAGGSEQFF.

This clone turned up a few times. The V call is TRBV29-1, the J call TRBJ1-1, with 12 nucleotides matching TRBD1. The V segment lost 2 bases and the J segment 4 bases; nucleotides outside the gene matches: 8. The CDR3 runs 16 residues. Germline values: CDR1 SQVTM, CDR2 ANQGSEA. For the CDR3, the DNA is TGCAGCGTTGAACCAGGGACAGGGGGCGGTGGCACTGAAGCTTTCTTT. This codes for CSVEPGTGGGGTEAFF.

The rearrangement joins TRBV7-9 to TRBJ1-5, with 7 bases that match TRBD1. Germline V CDR1 and CDR2: SEHNR, FQNEAQ (reference sequence). The V segment lost 1 base and the J segment 5 bases; nucleotides outside the gene matches: 5. CDR3 length: 15 residues. This CDR3 reads CASSLDGQGDQPQHF. The CDR3 nucleotides read TGTGCCAGCAGCTTAGATGGGCAGGGGGATCAGCCCCAGCATTTT.